This T cell receptor beta chain was recorded in a study of blood T cells in healthy people across ages (dated by TCRdb to between 2015 and 2017). Background for the entire study: Template switching captured roughly one uniquely barcoded TCR beta cDNA molecule per two T cells in model experiments. Using deep sequencing normalized with unique cDNA molecular identifiers, the study measured how TCR beta repertoire diversity changes with age. Donors were grouped into four age groups: young (average roughly 16 years), middle-aged (approximately 41), aged (about 59) and long-lived (over 80). To avoid experimental bias, donors of different ages were randomly spread across the sequencing lanes. For two donors (one aged 18 to 29 and one aged 80 or older), the study analyzed two additional independent replicas of 1 million unique cDNA reads from the same blood draw. What the study reported, not specific to this receptor: Bulk unsorted PBMC profiling prevented conclusive comparison of naive and antigen-experienced compartments. A strong correlation was found between observed TCR beta diversity and the percentage of naive T cells measured by flow cytometry. Observed TCR beta diversity per million T cells fell roughly linearly with age, and a significant reduction was already apparent by age roughly 41. The CMV infection status of donors was not known, potentially confounding age-related changes in expanded clonotypes. Compared with the aged group, the long-lived group had more naive CD4+ T cells, fewer expanded clones and increased TCR diversity, suggesting age selection. Estimates of total diversity from one million sequenced T cells were regarded as lower bounds and underestimates.

Library preparation used 5' RACE. Sequencing was carried out with an Illumina HiSeq 2500. The second PCR ran for about 6 to 12 cycles and used a J-beta primer mix along with a sample-barcoded 5' primer. A template-switch 5' adaptor carrying 12 random nucleotides introduced a unique molecular identifier onto each TCR beta cDNA molecule. Each sample yielded at least 2.5 million CDR3-containing paired-end reads. First-strand cDNA was synthesized from all RNA with the Mint cDNA synthesis kit, primed by a TRBC-specific oligonucleotide. After uracil-DNA glycosylase treatment, a first 18-cycle PCR used universal primers M1SS and BC2_uni_R on all cDNA. The authors' pipeline ran thus. Each sample was normalized by randomly selecting 1 million high-quality reads, each carrying a distinct molecular identifier. Reads with shared molecular identifiers were discarded instead of being binned into consensus sequences. CDR3 identification, clonotype clustering and error correction used MiTCR with a Q25 quality threshold and the strictest error-elimination algorithm. A nonparametric unseen species model with Euler transformation was used to estimate a lower bound on total TCR beta diversity. TCRdb applied fastp at Q25 and MiXCR to the public reads, then kept only in-frame beta chains. CDR3 protein duplicates are merged, each entry listing the most common genes and DNA. The V and J calls shown here were made by TCRdb, not taken from the authors' results. In this sample the table shows fewer than 750,000 distinct CDR3 sequences, about 51% of which occur a single time. Together, the top ten hold roughly 14% of the sample.

Systemically healthy Caucasian individuals from Russia, 39 in total and aged roughly 6 to 90 years, were included as donors. Approximately 9.3 milliliters of peripheral blood were drawn from each donor into EDTA-treated Vacutainer tubes. Ficoll-Paque density-gradient centrifugation was used to isolate PBMCs, with at least 6.5 million per sample. Trizol reagent was used to extract total RNA from PBMCs, with at least 6 micrograms per sample. The percentages of naive CD45RAhigh/CD27high T cells were determined by flow cytometry on a PBMC aliquot from every donor. As concerns this clonotype: The antigen it recognizes is unknown. There are no base qualities to consult, and no much larger clone falls within one base.

This receptor was identified in a woman over 75 in good health. Sequenced sample: blood.

The CDR3 is CSVTNRVVGDTQYF. Here is the DNA: TGCAGCGTTACTAACAGGGTTGTTGGAGATACGCAGTATTTT. In this chain, TRBV29-1 is recombined with TRBJ2-3; the D gene is perhaps TRBD1, from 6 matching bases. V is reduced by 5 bases and J by 5 bases, leaving a spacing of 17 bases between them. Inclusive of the bounding cysteine and phenylalanine, the CDR3 is 14 residues long. Only CDR3 DNA remains: 42 bases, in frame from the first base. The CDR1 and CDR2 encoded by the germline V gene are SQVTM and ANQGSEA.